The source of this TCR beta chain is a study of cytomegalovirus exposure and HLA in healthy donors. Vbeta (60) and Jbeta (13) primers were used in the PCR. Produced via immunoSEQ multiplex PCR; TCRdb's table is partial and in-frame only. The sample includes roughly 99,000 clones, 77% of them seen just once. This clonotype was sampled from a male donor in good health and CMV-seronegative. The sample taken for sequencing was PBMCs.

As DNA, the CDR3 is TGCAGCGTTGAGTTGACACGTCGGACTGAAGCTTTCTTT. It specifies CSVELTRRTEAFF. The V and J genes are TRBV29-1 and TRBJ1-1; D is unresolved. The CDR3 covers 13 residues. V was pared by 3 bases and J by 5 bases, with 13 bases between. Germline-derived CDR1 and CDR2 are SQVTM and ANQGSEA.